This T cell receptor beta chain emerged from a study of blood T cell repertoires in COVID-19. Overall study context: Samples came from the United States, Italy and Spain, spanning acute and convalescent COVID-19. PBMCs, B-cell-depleted T cells, or T cells provided the cDNA or gDNA that made up the material.

Methods used by the authors: Reference gene primer amplification yielded estimated nucleated cell counts. Data came from immunoSEQ multiplex PCR; TCRdb stores just in-frame clones and leaves some out. The V and J calls and clone size were taken over from that table, and D and trimming were inferred from the DNA. This sample has about 150,000 clones; approximately 91% occur once, and the top ten carry 2% to 3%. CDR1 LGHNA and CDR2 YSLEER come from the germline V gene. The CDR3 runs to 14 residues. V dropped 1 base and J dropped 5 bases, with 9 bases sitting between them. The J gene is TRBJ2-1, the V gene TRBV4-3; a possible D gene is TRBD1 (5 bases). The specimen was peripheral blood. This clonotype was sampled from a woman aged 70-85 years with acute or convalescent COVID-19. The CDR3 DNA sequence: TGCGCCAGCAGCCAAGCTTTCAGGGACAATGAGCAGTTCTTC. Translated, it gives CASSQAFRDNEQFF.